The 30 T cell receptor beta chains listed next were all sequenced from one sample in a study of OX40 agonist ivuxolimab in advanced cancers. The protocol was immunoSEQ multiplex PCR, while the TCRdb copy is restricted to in-frame clones and leaves out a portion. The sample lists nearly 60,000 clones, over 75% occurring once. Sequencing used CD4+ or CD8+ T cells sorted from blood, obtained in a trial of the OX40 agonist ivuxolimab. The receptors stem from an adult with an advanced solid tumor such as melanoma, head and neck, liver or kidney cancer.

V and J are TRBV5-1 and TRBJ1-6; 8 nucleotides match TRBD1. Germline CDR1 SGHRS, CDR2 YFSETQ. V lost 3 bases, J lost 7 bases, and 9 bases stayed unmatched. The CDR3 covers 16 residues. The CDR3 reads CASSSAGGQGNSPLHF. The CDR3 DNA sequence: TGCGCCAGCAGCTCCGCGGGCGGACAGGGAAATTCACCCCTCCACTTT.

This clone was recorded only once. The J gene is TRBJ1-2, the V gene TRBV7-2; D is undetermined. V lost 5 bases, J lost 8 bases, and 12 bases lay in between. Looked up from germline, CDR1 is SGHTA and CDR2 is FQGNSA. The CDR3 spans 12 residues. The DNA of the CDR3 is TGTGCCAGCAGCATCGGGATCTTGGGCTACACCTTC. Translated: CASSIGILGYTF.

This clone was counted once. This chain connects TRBV7-9 to TRBJ2-3, with a possible D match to TRBD1 (6 bases). Germline CDR1 SEHNR, CDR2 FQNEAQ (reference sequence). Trimming shortened V by 5 bases and J by 1 base, and 13 bases separated the two germline ends. The CDR3 loop spans 15 amino acids. CDR3 nucleotide sequence: TGTGCCAGCAGCCTCACAGGGTTCGGCACAGATACGCAGTATTTT. This gives the protein CASSLTGFGTDTQYF.

J is TRBJ2-5 and V is TRBV6-4; D gene uncertain. Trimming pared 6 bases from V and 5 bases from J, leaving 13 bases between. Germline V CDR1 and CDR2: MRHNA, SNTAGT. CDR3 length equals 13 residues. The CDR3 is CASSLILGETQYF. As DNA, the CDR3 is TGTGCCAGCAGCCTAATCCTAGGGGAGACCCAGTACTTC.

Notes on this clone: Because the CDR3 is missing its conserved closing phenylalanine or tryptophan, this is likely a read error. V is TRBV28 and J is TRBJ2-7, with TRBD2 as a possible D gene (5 bases). Between the trimmed V and J ends, which lost 1 base and 0 bases, there was a span of 13 bases. The CDR3 extends over 16 amino acids. CDR1 and CDR2 from the germline V gene are MDHEN and SYDVKM. The DNA of the CDR3 is TGTGCCAGCAGTTTATATGTAATGAGGGTCTCCTACGAGCAGTACCTC. This codes for CASSLYVMRVSYEQYL.

V is TRBV2 and J is TRBJ2-1; D tentatively reads TRBD1 or TRBD2 (5 bases each). The CDR3 has 13 residues. Germline V gene data show CDR1 as SNHLY and CDR2 as FYNNEI. Deletions cut 6 bases from V and 10 bases from J, with 16 bases between. CDR3 bases: TGTGCCAGCAGCGCAATGAGGGGTTTGGAGCAGTTCTTC. As protein: CASSAMRGLEQFF.

The chain couples TRBV2 to TRBJ2-2; tentatively, D is TRBD2 (6 bases). From germline, CDR1 is SNHLY and CDR2 FYNNEI. With 1 base removed from V and 6 bases from J, the gap between germline ends came to 6 bases. The CDR3 spans 13 residues. In DNA form, the CDR3 reads TGTGCCAGCAGTGAAGGGGGGGCCGGGGAGCTGTTTTTT. It translates to CASSEGGAGELFF. The full variable domain, with the rest looked up from reference TRBV2 and TRBJ2-2, is EPEVTQTPSHQVTQMGQEVILRCVPISNHLYFYWYRQILGQKVEFLVSFYNNEISEKSEIFDDQFSVERPDGSNFTLKIRSTKLEDSAMYFCASSEGGAGELFFGEGSRLTVL.

V is TRBV18 and J is TRBJ1-2, with 9 bases matching TRBD1. CDR1 is KGHSH and CDR2 is LQKENI in the germline V gene. The CDR3 covers 13 residues. The J segment lost 6 bases and the V segment lost 3 bases, leaving 2 bases of the junction unmatched. CDR3 residues: CASSPTGGHGYTF. The CDR3 region has the DNA TGTGCCAGCTCACCGACAGGGGGGCATGGCTACACCTTC.

The rearrangement joins TRBV27 to TRBJ1-6; tentative D call: TRBD1 (5 bases). This CDR3 contains 17 residues. V shed 5 bases and J shed 0 bases, with 14 bases lying between them. Germline V CDR1 and CDR2: MNHEY, SMNVEV (reference sequence). The CDR3 spells CASSPGRPSSYNSPLHF. CDR3 nucleotide sequence: TGTGCCAGCAGTCCGGGACGGCCGAGCTCCTATAATTCACCCCTCCACTTT.

The table lists this clone with a count of one. The chain carries TRBV5-6 and TRBJ2-7; D gene uncertain. Trimming stripped 4 bases from V and 0 bases from J, with 14 bases between. Germline assignment: CDR1 SGHDT and CDR2 YYEEEE. The CDR3 is 15 residues long. CDR3 amino acids: CASSPTDGVSYEQYF. The CDR3 DNA reads as TGTGCCAGCAGCCCCACTGACGGTGTCTCCTACGAGCAGTACTTC. Together with reference TRBV5-6 and TRBJ2-7, the CDR3 gives the full variable domain: DAGVTQSPTHLIKTRGQQVTLRCSPKSGHDTVSWYQQALGQGPQFIFQYYEEEERQRGNFPDRFSGHQFPNYSSELNVNALLLGDSALYLCASSPTDGVSYEQYFGPGTRLTVT.

This chain uses TRBV19 with TRBJ1-2, with 9 bases lining up with TRBD1. The CDR3 runs 17 residues. CDR1 LNHDA and CDR2 SQIVND come from the germline V gene (reference sequence). V trimming: 3 bases; J trimming: 0 bases; junction bases outside the gene matches: 8. CDR3 nucleotide sequence: TGTGCCAGTAGTATTGGTCCCGGGACAGGGACTAACTATGGCTACACCTTC. Its protein product is CASSIGPGTGTNYGYTF.

This clone occurred a few times. The V gene is TRBV2, the J gene TRBJ1-2, with D unclear. The CDR3 has 11 residues. V was pared by 6 bases and J by 0 bases, with 2 bases between. CDR1 is SNHLY, CDR2 FYNNEI, per germline. The CDR3 loop is CASRPNYGYTF. The CDR3 DNA reads as TGTGCCAGCAGGCCTAACTATGGCTACACCTTC. Combining the CDR3 with reference TRBV2 and TRBJ1-2 gives the whole variable domain EPEVTQTPSHQVTQMGQEVILRCVPISNHLYFYWYRQILGQKVEFLVSFYNNEISEKSEIFDDQFSVERPDGSNFTLKIRSTKLEDSAMYFCASRPNYGYTFGSGTRLTVV.

V is TRBV15 and J is TRBJ1-5; weak D call: TRBD1 (6 bases). From germline, CDR1 is LNHNV and CDR2 YYDKDF (reference sequence). There are 12 residues in the CDR3. V lost 1 base, J lost 15 bases, and 13 bases lay in between. CDR3 amino acids: CATSRAGEKPHF. DNA of the CDR3: TGTGCCACCAGCAGAGCAGGGGAGAAACCGCATTTT.

CDR3 loop: CASSSSTTFNSPLHF. The CDR3 DNA reads as TGTGCCAGCAGCTCCTCGACGACCTTTAATTCACCCCTCCACTTT. This chain joins TRBV7-9 and TRBJ1-6; D unclear. Deletions cut 4 bases from V and 6 bases from J, with 13 bases between. Germline V gene lookup returns CDR1 SEHNR and CDR2 FQNEAQ (reference sequence). The CDR3 is 15 amino acids.

The gene calls are TRBV7-9 and TRBJ2-1; 8 positions match TRBD1. V trimming: 1 base; J trimming: 7 bases; junction bases outside the gene matches: 15. This CDR3 spans 18 amino acids. Germline values: CDR1 SEHNR, CDR2 FQNEAQ (reference sequence). The CDR3 loop reads CASSLGGPGGRGLNEQFF. DNA for the CDR3: TGTGCCAGCAGCTTAGGGGGGCCAGGGGGCCGAGGGTTGAATGAGCAGTTCTTC.

This chain links TRBV11-2 with TRBJ2-7; no clear D gene. The CDR3 spans 12 residues. The V and J ends lost 0 bases and 8 bases respectively, with 8 bases between them. Germline-derived CDR1 and CDR2 are SGHAT and FQNNGV. CDR3 nucleotides: TGTGCCAGCAGCTTAGATAGTCCCAAGCAGTACTTC. Translation: CASSLDSPKQYF. The full variable domain, with the rest looked up from reference TRBV11-2 and TRBJ2-7, is EAGVAQSPRYKIIEKRQSVAFWCNPISGHATLYWYQQILGQGPKLLIQFQNNGVVDDSQLPKDRFSAERLKGVDSTLKIQPAKLEDSAVYLCASSLDSPKQYFGPGTRLTVT.

J is TRBJ1-1 and V is TRBV6-1; 7 bases fit TRBD1. From germline, CDR1 is MNHNS and CDR2 SASEGT. The CDR3 runs to 14 residues. The J segment lost 11 bases and the V segment lost 5 bases, leaving 14 bases of the junction unmatched. This CDR3 reads CASSTDREFGWAFF. CDR3 nucleotide sequence: TGTGCCAGCAGTACCGACAGGGAATTCGGCTGGGCTTTCTTT.

A few counts support this clone. The chain links TRBV29-1 to TRBJ2-5; D is possibly TRBD1 (6 bases). The ends were cut back, 7 bases at V and 1 base at J, with 10 bases in the middle. Germline lookup yields CDR1 SQVTM and CDR2 ANQGSEA. CDR3 length: 12 amino acids. The CDR3 sequence: CSASTGQETQYF. CDR3 DNA: TGCAGCGCCTCGACAGGCCAAGAGACCCAGTACTTC.

The chain couples TRBV9 to TRBJ2-7; D assignment may be TRBD1 or TRBD2 (6 bases each). The germline V and J ends were trimmed by 0 bases and 3 bases, with 16 bases remaining between them. The CDR3 totals 16 residues. The germline gives CDR1 SGDLS, CDR2 YYNGEE. CDR3 sequence reads: CASSVEGGRGIYEQYF. The CDR3 coding sequence is TGTGCCAGCAGCGTAGAGGGGGGAAGGGGTATCTACGAGCAGTACTTC.

The chain combines TRBV5-1 with TRBJ1-1; 9 bases align to TRBD1. CDR1 is SGHRS, CDR2 YFSETQ, per germline. V lost 4 bases to trimming and J lost 11 bases; unmatched junction nucleotides: 9. The length of the CDR3 is 13 residues. Here the CDR3 DNA reads TGCGCCAGCAGCCCAGGACAGGGGAGGGAGGCTTTCTTT. This translates into CASSPGQGREAFF.

The J gene is TRBJ2-3, the V gene TRBV7-8; no clear D. V was pared by 2 bases and J by 0 bases, with 9 bases between. This CDR3 comprises 15 residues. Looked up from germline, CDR1 is SGHVS and CDR2 is FQNEAQ. In nucleotides, the CDR3 is TGTGCCAGCAGCTTAAGTGGGTACAGCACAGATACGCAGTATTTT. Amino acid sequence: CASSLSGYSTDTQYF.

The chain has TRBV5-4 and TRBJ2-3, with 10 bases identical to TRBD2. The CDR3 has 15 amino acids. Germline lookup yields CDR1 SGHNT and CDR2 YYREEE (reference sequence). J lost 4 bases, V lost 7 bases, and 9 bases had no gene match. The CDR3, as DNA: TGTGCCAGCTCACTCAGCGGGGGGGGGTCAGATACGCAGTATTTT. This gives the protein CASSLSGGGSDTQYF.

The chain combines TRBV10-1 with TRBJ2-5; possible D gene TRBD2, 6 bases. The V and J ends lost 0 bases and 3 bases respectively, with 11 bases between them. This CDR3 comprises 15 residues. Germline assignment: CDR1 WNHNN and CDR2 SYGVQD (reference sequence). CDR3 loop: CASSESRGRKETQYF. For the CDR3, the DNA is TGCGCCAGCAGTGAGTCGAGAGGGAGGAAAGAGACCCAGTACTTC.

The J gene is TRBJ2-1, the V gene TRBV29-1; 8 nucleotides line up with TRBD2. The V gene's germline CDR1 is SQVTM and CDR2 ANQGSEA. The CDR3 has 13 amino acids. V dropped 4 bases and J dropped 2; count of bases not matched to a gene: 1. The CDR3 DNA is TGCAGCGTTGGTAGCGGGGCCTACAATGAGCAGTTCTTC. Protein sequence: CSVGSGAYNEQFF.

The J gene is TRBJ2-2, the V gene TRBV11-3; D unresolved. Germline-derived CDR1 and CDR2 are SGHNT and YENEEA. Trimming left V 6 bases short and J 2 bases short, with 4 bases between. This CDR3 comprises 12 residues. The CDR3 bases are TGTGCCAGCAGAAGAAACACCGGGGAGCTGTTTTTT. This codes for CASRRNTGELFF.

This chain uses TRBV9 with TRBJ2-1; TRBD2 matches at 9 bases. Germline lookup yields CDR1 SGDLS and CDR2 YYNGEE. After removal of 0 bases from V and 5 bases from J, the junction contained 6 bases not matched to a gene. The CDR3 loop spans 16 amino acids. The CDR3 is CASSVGSSGADNEQFF. Here the CDR3 DNA reads TGTGCCAGCAGCGTAGGGTCTAGCGGGGCAGACAATGAGCAGTTCTTC.

The chain recombines TRBV29-1 with TRBJ1-2, with 11 bases fitting TRBD1. The ends lost 7 bases at V and 8 bases at J; junction bases unmatched: 12. Germline V gene sequence: CDR1 SQVTM, CDR2 ANQGSEA. CDR3 length equals 14 residues. The CDR3 region has the DNA TGCAGCGACGGAGGAGGACAGGGGGCCCGGGGCTACACCTTC. The encoded protein is CSDGGGQGARGYTF.

The chain recombines TRBV2 with TRBJ1-1; maybe TRBD1 (5 bases). CDR3 size: 11 residues. Germline V CDR1 and CDR2: SNHLY, FYNNEI. With 4 bases removed from V and 8 bases from J, the gap between germline ends came to 8 bases. The CDR3 sequence: CASSGQGEAFF. The CDR3 region has the DNA TGTGCCAGCAGTGGGCAGGGCGAAGCTTTCTTT.

This clone was detected only once. J is TRBJ2-3 and V is TRBV2; D may be TRBD1 (6 bases). The CDR3 loop spans 13 amino acids. The germline V gene encodes CDR1 SNHLY and CDR2 FYNNEI. The V end was cut by 7 bases, the J end by 6 bases, with 14 bases between. Here the CDR3 reads CASNTLQGDTQYF. DNA of the CDR3: TGTGCCAGCAACACACTGCAGGGGGATACGCAGTATTTT. Full variable domain (rest looked up from reference TRBV2 and TRBJ2-3): EPEVTQTPSHQVTQMGQEVILRCVPISNHLYFYWYRQILGQKVEFLVSFYNNEISEKSEIFDDQFSVERPDGSNFTLKIRSTKLEDSAMYFCASNTLQGDTQYFGPGTRLTVL.

This clone has only a few counts. The chain employs TRBV5-1 and TRBJ2-5; 9 bases match TRBD2. The CDR3 is made up of 16 amino acids. Trimming took 0 bases from V and 1 from J; bases not matched to a gene: 4. CDR1 and CDR2 from the germline V gene are SGHRS and YFSETQ. The CDR3, as DNA: TGCGCCAGCAGCTTGGGGGCTAGCGGGGCCCAAGAGACCCAGTACTTC. Translated, it gives CASSLGASGAQETQYF.